The following is a TCR beta chain sequence with its context. This clone was counted once. The antigen this receptor binds is unknown. No much larger clonotype is one base removed from it; base qualities were not supplied. This sample was taken from a study of blood T cell repertoires in COVID-19 (dated by TCRdb to between 2020 and 2021). Study-level background: Collaborator samples came from the United States, Italy and Spain and covered acute and convalescent phases of COVID-19. The material from the prospective study consisted of cDNA or gDNA derived from T cells, B-cell-depleted T cells, or PBMCs. The dataset comprised deeply sampled blood TCRbeta repertoires from subjects exposed to, actively infected with, or recovered from COVID-19. The repertoires were made available in a free public database intended to serve as a resource for research on the immune response to SARS-CoV-2. Samples came from the ongoing ImmuneRACE study (first 160 participants) plus 1,254 subjects from 6 global collaborators. Nearly every sample came with metadata listing a de-identified subject ID, COVID-19 status, age in years and sex. Where HLA class I and class II types were available, the types were taken from metadata supplied by the sample provider, not from assay-based typing. General conclusions and limits of the study: How much clinical and demographic metadata was included differed by source and by participant, and the metadata was provided uncurated.

The collaborating institutions used their own protocols to collect whole blood in K2EDTA tubes. For TCRbeta analysis, collaborators shipped samples as frozen whole blood, isolated PBMCs, or DNA extracted from either of those sample types. Measured from the cysteine to the phenylalanine, the CDR3 is 19 residues long. Solely the CDR3 DNA is kept, with 57 bases framed from the first base. From a lookup of the germline V gene, CDR1 and CDR2 are MGHRA and YSYEKL. Trimming takes 3 bases from V and 0 bases from J, and the germline ends sit 21 bases apart. The immunoSEQ Assay, a bias-controlled multiplex PCR, was used to amplify TCRbeta CDR3 regions from genomic DNA. From the authors' description of their analysis: The number of nucleated cells in each sample was estimated from the amplification of reference gene primers within the assay. To quantify the absolute abundance of each unique TCRbeta CDR3 rearrangement, sequence reads were collapsed and filtered. For each sample, productive Simpson clonality was calculated by taking the square root of Simpson's diversity index across productive rearrangements. This immuneACCESS table, as held by TCRdb, lists in-frame sequences with V and J called but not all clones. Of the missing ones, under half trace to an unresolved V gene in checked studies; the others have no known cause. Clonal size and the V and J genes are those of that table, whereas D and trimming came from the DNA. In all, the sample holds 150,000 to 200,000 clones, and roughly 90% of those were seen once. Roughly 19% of the sample lies in the top ten.

The source of this sequence is a man in his fifties or sixties with active or convalescent COVID-19. Sequencing was done on a sample of peripheral blood. This chain joins TRBV4-1 to TRBJ1-3; the D gene is perhaps TRBD1, from 6 matching bases. For the CDR3, the sequence is CASSQGSLGQGYSGNTIYF. The DNA is as follows: TGCGCCAGCAGCCAGGGATCTTTAGGGCAGGGGTACTCTGGAAACACCATATATTTT.